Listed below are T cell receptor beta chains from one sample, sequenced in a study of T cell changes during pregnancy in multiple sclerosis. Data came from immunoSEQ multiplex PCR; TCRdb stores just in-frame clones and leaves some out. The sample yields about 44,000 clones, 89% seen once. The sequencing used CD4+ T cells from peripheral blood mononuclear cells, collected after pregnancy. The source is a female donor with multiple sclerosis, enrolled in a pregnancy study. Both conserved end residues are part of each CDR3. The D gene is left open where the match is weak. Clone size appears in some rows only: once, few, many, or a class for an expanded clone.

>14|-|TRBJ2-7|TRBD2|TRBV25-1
TGTGCCAGCAGAAGCGGGGAACAATCCTACGAGCAGTACTTC
CASRSGEQSYEQYF
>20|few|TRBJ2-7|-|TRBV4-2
TGTGCCAGCAGCCAACAAAACAGGGGCCTTAGGACTAAAGAATTCTACGAGCAGTACTTC
CASSQQNRGLRTKEFYEQYF
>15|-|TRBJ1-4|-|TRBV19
TGTGCCAGTAGTACCTCTGACTCCCGGAGAGAAAAACTGTTTTTT
CASSTSDSRREKLFF
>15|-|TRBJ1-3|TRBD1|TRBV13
TGTGCCAGCAGCTCGGAGGACAGGGGAGGAAACACCATATATTTT
CASSSEDRGGNTIYF
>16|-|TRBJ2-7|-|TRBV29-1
TGCAGCGTTGAAGATTTCGAGGACAGCATGTCCTACGAGCAGTACTTC
CSVEDFEDSMSYEQYF
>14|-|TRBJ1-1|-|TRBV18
TGTGCCAGCTCACGCGCACTTCTGAACACTGAAGCTTTCTTT
CASSRALLNTEAFF
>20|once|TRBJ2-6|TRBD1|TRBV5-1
TGCGCCAGCAGCCCACTTTCGTGGGGACAGGGCTCGGTTGGGGCCAACGTCCTGACTTTC
CASSPLSWGQGSVGANVLTF
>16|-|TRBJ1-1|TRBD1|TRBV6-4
TGTGCCAGCAGTGAGACAGGGGGACCCCTTTTAACTGAAGCTTTCTTT
CASSETGGPLLTEAFF
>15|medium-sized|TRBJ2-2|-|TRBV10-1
TGCGCCAGCAGTGAATCAGGGGTTGGCACCGGGGAGCTGTTTTTT
CASSESGVGTGELFF
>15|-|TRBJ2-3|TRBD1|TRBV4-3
TGCGCCAGCAGCCAACTAGGGGGCGCGGGAGATACGCAGTATTTT
CASSQLGGAGDTQYF
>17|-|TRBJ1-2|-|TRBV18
TGTGCCAGCTCACCTTTCGAAGGACCCGACCAGGGCTATGGCTACACCTTC
CASSPFEGPDQGYGYTF
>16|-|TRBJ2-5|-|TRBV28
TGTGCCAGCAGTTTCCCCGTAGGCGGGACCCAAGAGACCCAGTACTTC
CASSFPVGGTQETQYF
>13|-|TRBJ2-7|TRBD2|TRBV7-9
TGTGCCAGCAGCTTAGGGCTAGCGGACGGGCAGTACTTC
CASSLGLADGQYF
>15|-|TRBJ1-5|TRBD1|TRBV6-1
TGTGCCAGCAGTGGGGACAGGGGAAGGAATCAGCCCCAGCATTTT
CASSGDRGRNQPQHF
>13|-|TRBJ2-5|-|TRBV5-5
TGTGCCAGCACCCTCGGAGGGAAAGAGACCCAGTACTTC
CASTLGGKETQYF
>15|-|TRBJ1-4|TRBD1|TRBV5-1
TGCGCCAGCAGCTTGGAGGGACAGCTAAATGAAAAACTGTTTTTT
CASSLEGQLNEKLFF
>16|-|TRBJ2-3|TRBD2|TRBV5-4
TGTGCCAGCAGCCAGCGTCTAGCGGGTAACACAGATACGCAGTATTTT
CASSQRLAGNTDTQYF
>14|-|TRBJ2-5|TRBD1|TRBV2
TGTGCCAGCAGTGAACAGGGGGCCGGAGAGACCCAGTACTTC
CASSEQGAGETQYF
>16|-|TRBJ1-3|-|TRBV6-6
TGTGCCAGCAGTTACTTCCTTAGCAGCTCTGGAAACACCATATATTTT
CASSYFLSSSGNTIYF
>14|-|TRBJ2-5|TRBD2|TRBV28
TGTGCCAGCAGTAACCGACTAGCGGGAGAGACCCAGTACTTC
CASSNRLAGETQYF
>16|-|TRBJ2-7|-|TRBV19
TGTGCCAGCAGTCGTGGGGACGGGAGCTTCGCTTACGAGCAGTACTTC
CASSRGDGSFAYEQYF
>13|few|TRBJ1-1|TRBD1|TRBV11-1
TGTGCCAGCAGCTTTGACAGGGACACTGAAGCTTTCTTT
CASSFDRDTEAFF
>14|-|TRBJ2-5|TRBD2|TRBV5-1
TGCGCCAGCAGCGCCGGGAGGGTAAAAGAGACCCAGTACTTC
CASSAGRVKETQYF
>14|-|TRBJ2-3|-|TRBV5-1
TGCGCCAGCAGCTTGGGACAGAACACAGATACGCAGTATTTT
CASSLGQNTDTQYF
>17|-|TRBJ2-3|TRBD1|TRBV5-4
TGTGCCAGCAGCTTGGCCCCAGGACAGGGGGCCACAGATACGCAGTATTTT
CASSLAPGQGATDTQYF
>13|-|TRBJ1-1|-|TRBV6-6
TGTGCCAGCAGTTACTCGCGGGGGACTGAAGCTTTCTTT
CASSYSRGTEAFF
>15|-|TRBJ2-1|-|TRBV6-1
TGTGCCAGCAGCCTGACTACCAGCTCCTACAATGAGCAGTTCTTC
CASSLTTSSYNEQFF